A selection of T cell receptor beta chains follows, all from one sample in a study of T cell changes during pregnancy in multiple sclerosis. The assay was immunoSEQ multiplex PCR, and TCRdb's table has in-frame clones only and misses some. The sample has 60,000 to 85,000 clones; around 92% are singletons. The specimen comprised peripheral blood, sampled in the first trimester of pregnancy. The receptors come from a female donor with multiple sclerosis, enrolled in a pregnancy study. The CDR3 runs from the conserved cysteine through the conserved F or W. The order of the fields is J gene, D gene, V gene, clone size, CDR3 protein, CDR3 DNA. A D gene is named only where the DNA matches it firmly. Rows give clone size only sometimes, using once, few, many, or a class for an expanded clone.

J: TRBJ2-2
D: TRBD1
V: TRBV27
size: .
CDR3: CASSLEAGGNTGELFF
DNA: TGTGCCAGCAGTTTAGAGGCAGGGGGGAACACCGGGGAGCTGTTTTTT

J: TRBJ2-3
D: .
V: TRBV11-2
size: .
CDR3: CASSLVRGVYTDTQYF
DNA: TGTGCCAGCAGCTTAGTCCGCGGGGTGTACACAGATACGCAGTATTTT

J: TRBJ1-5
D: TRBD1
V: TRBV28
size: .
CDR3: CASSGTGPSNQPQHF
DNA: TGTGCCAGCAGTGGGACAGGGCCTAGCAATCAGCCCCAGCATTTT

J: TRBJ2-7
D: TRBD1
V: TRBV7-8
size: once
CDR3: CASSLGQQRYEQYF
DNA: TGTGCCAGCAGCTTGGGACAGCAACGTTACGAGCAGTACTTC

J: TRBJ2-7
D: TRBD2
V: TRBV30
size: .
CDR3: CAWSTPSGASGRPGGHEQYF
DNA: TGTGCCTGGAGCACCCCCTCGGGGGCTAGCGGGAGACCCGGGGGGCACGAGCAGTACTTC

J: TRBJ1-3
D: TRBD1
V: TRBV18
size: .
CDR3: CASSPLPGQKVSGNTIYF
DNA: TGTGCCAGCTCACCACTACCGGGACAGAAAGTCTCTGGAAACACCATATATTTT

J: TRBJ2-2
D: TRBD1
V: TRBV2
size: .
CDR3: CASTRDRGTGELFF
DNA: TGTGCCAGCACCCGGGACAGGGGAACCGGGGAGCTGTTTTTT

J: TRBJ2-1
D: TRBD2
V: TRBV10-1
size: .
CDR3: CASSASGRGEQFF
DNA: TGCGCCAGCAGTGCTAGCGGGAGGGGTGAGCAGTTCTTC

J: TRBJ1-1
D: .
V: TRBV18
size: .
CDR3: CASSRQRSMNTEAFF
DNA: TGTGCCAGCTCTAGGCAGCGAAGCATGAACACTGAAGCTTTCTTT

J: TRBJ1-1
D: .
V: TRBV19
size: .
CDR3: CASSRGRWTEAFF
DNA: TGTGCCAGTAGTAGGGGGCGATGGACTGAAGCTTTCTTT

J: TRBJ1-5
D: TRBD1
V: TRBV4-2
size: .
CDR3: CASSQDRGLNQPQHF
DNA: TGTGCCAGCAGCCAAGACAGGGGGCTCAATCAGCCCCAGCATTTT

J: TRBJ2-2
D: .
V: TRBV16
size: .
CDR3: CASSQWSGELFF
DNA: TGTGCCAGCAGCCAATGGAGCGGGGAGCTGTTTTTT

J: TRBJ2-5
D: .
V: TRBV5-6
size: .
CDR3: CASSSGLQETQYF
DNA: TGTGCCAGCAGCTCGGGACTTCAAGAGACCCAGTACTTC

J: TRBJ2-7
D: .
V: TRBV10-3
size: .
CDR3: CAISETGSGGEQYF
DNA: TGTGCCATCAGTGAAACAGGGTCTGGGGGCGAGCAGTACTTC

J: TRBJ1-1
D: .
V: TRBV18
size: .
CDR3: CASSLPTGNTEAFF
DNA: TGTGCCAGCTCACTCCCGACAGGGAACACTGAAGCTTTCTTT

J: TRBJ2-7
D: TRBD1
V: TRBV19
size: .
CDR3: CASSGSTGSYEQYF
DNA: TGTGCCAGTAGTGGATCGACAGGGTCCTACGAGCAGTACTTC

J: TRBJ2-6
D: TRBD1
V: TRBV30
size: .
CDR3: CAWSGTGGSGANVLTF
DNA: TGTGCCTGGAGTGGGACAGGCGGTTCTGGGGCCAACGTCCTGACTTTC

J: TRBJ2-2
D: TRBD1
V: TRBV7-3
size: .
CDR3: CASSPSSGQGLAGELFF
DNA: TGTGCCAGCAGCCCCAGTTCGGGACAGGGTTTAGCCGGGGAGCTGTTTTTT

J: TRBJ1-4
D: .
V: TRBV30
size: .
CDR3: CAWSVFAGPGEKLFF
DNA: TGTGCCTGGAGTGTATTTGCTGGGCCGGGGGAAAAACTGTTTTTT

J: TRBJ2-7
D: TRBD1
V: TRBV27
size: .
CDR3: CASSFSRTGRNEQYF
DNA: TGTGCCAGCAGTTTTTCCCGGACAGGGAGAAACGAGCAGTACTTC

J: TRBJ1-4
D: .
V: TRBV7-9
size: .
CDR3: CASSLGGLVNEKLFF
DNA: TGTGCCAGCAGCTTAGGTGGACTGGTTAATGAAAAACTGTTTTTT

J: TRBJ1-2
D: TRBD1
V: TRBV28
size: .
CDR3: CASSFLRDRKNRYTF
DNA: TGTGCCAGCAGTTTCCTCCGGGACAGGAAAAATCGCTACACCTTC

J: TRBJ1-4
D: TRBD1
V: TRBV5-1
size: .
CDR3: CASSEDRGLGNEKLFF
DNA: TGCGCCAGCAGCGAGGACAGGGGGTTAGGTAATGAAAAACTGTTTTTT

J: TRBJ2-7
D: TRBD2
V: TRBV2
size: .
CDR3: CASSDPGGRGVYYEQYF
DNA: TGTGCCAGCAGTGATCCGGGGGGACGGGGGGTCTACTACGAGCAGTACTTC

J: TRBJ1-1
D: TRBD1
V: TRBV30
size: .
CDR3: CAWSQGGTEAFF
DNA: TGTGCCTGGAGTCAGGGGGGCACTGAAGCTTTCTTT

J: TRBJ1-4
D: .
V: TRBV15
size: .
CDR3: CATSRGPGVGNEKLFF
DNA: TGTGCCACCAGCAGAGGGCCGGGGGTTGGTAATGAAAAACTGTTTTTT

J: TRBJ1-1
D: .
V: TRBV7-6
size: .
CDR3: CASSLALGLDTEAFF
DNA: TGTGCCAGCAGCTTAGCGTTGGGGCTCGACACTGAAGCTTTCTTT

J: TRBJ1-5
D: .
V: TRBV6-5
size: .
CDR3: CASSYLTFQPQHF
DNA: TGTGCCAGCAGTTACTTGACTTTTCAGCCCCAGCATTTT

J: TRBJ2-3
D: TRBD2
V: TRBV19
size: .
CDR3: CASSRVPGLAGAPGYF
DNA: TGTGCCAGTAGTAGGGTCCCAGGACTAGCGGGGGCCCCGGGGTATTTT

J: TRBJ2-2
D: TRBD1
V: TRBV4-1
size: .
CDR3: CASSQDLGGTGGWRELFF
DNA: TGCGCCAGCAGCCAAGATCTTGGGGGGACAGGGGGTTGGAGGGAGCTGTTTTTT

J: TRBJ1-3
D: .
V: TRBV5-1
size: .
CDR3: CASKSVGSSGNTIYF
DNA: TGCGCCAGCAAGTCCGTGGGCAGCTCTGGAAACACCATATATTTT

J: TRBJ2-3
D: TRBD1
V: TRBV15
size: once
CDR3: CATSKAGTGGSDTQYF
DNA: TGTGCCACCAGCAAAGCCGGGACAGGGGGCTCCGATACGCAGTATTTT

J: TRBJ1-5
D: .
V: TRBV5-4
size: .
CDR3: CASSPRGGGNQPQHF
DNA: TGTGCCAGCAGCCCGAGGGGAGGGGGCAATCAGCCCCAGCATTTT

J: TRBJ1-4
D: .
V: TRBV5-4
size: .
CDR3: CASSLSGANEKLFF
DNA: TGTGCCAGCAGCTTGTCAGGGGCTAATGAAAAACTGTTTTTT

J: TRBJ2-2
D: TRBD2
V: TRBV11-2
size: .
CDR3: CASSPRTSGRAAELFF
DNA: TGTGCCAGCAGCCCCCGGACTAGCGGGAGGGCCGCGGAGCTGTTTTTT

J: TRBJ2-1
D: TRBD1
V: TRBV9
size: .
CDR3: CASSVVRQGASEQFF
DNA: TGTGCCAGCAGCGTAGTTCGTCAGGGGGCGAGTGAGCAGTTCTTC

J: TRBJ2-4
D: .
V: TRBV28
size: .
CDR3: CASGDLAKNIQYF
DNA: TGTGCCAGCGGGGACTTAGCCAAAAACATTCAGTACTTC

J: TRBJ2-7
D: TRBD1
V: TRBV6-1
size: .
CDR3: CASSEAGTGSYEQYF
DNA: TGTGCCAGCAGTGAAGCGGGGACAGGGTCTTACGAGCAGTACTTC

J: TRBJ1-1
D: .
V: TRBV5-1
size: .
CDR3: CASSLVSGFVTEAFF
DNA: TGCGCCAGCAGCTTGGTTTCAGGGTTTGTCACTGAAGCTTTCTTT

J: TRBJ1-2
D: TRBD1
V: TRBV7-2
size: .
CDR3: CASSPRTGYGYTF
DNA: TGTGCCAGCAGCCCACGGACAGGGTATGGCTACACCTTC

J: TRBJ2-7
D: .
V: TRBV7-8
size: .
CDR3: CASSLAGWSPHGEQYF
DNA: TGTGCCAGCAGCTTAGCTGGCTGGAGCCCCCACGGCGAGCAGTACTTC

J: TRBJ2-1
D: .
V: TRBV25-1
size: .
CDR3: CASSKNRAAYNEQFF
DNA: TGTGCCAGCAGTAAAAACAGGGCAGCCTACAATGAGCAGTTCTTC

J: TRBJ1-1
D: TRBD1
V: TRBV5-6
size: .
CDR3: CASSAGQGVMTEAFF
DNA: TGTGCCAGCAGCGCTGGACAGGGGGTGATGACTGAAGCTTTCTTT

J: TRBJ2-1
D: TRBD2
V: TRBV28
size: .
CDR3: CASSPAGLAGGNEQFF
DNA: TGTGCCAGCAGCCCCGCGGGACTAGCGGGAGGCAATGAGCAGTTCTTC

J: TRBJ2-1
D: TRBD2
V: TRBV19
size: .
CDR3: CASSPFTSGRALGSYNEQFF
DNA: TGTGCCAGTAGCCCCTTTACTAGCGGGAGGGCCTTGGGCTCCTACAATGAGCAGTTCTTC

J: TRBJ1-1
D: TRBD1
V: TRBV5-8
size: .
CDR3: CASSLGIGDRVLAEAFF
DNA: TGTGCCAGCAGCTTGGGGATTGGGGACAGGGTCCTTGCTGAAGCTTTCTTT

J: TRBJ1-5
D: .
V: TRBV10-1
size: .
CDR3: CANRSNQPQHF
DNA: TGCGCCAACCGGAGCAATCAGCCCCAGCATTTT

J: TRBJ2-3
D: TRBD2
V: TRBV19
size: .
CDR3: CASSDIGTSGGAWDTQYF
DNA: TGTGCCAGTAGTGATATCGGGACTAGCGGGGGGGCATGGGATACGCAGTATTTT